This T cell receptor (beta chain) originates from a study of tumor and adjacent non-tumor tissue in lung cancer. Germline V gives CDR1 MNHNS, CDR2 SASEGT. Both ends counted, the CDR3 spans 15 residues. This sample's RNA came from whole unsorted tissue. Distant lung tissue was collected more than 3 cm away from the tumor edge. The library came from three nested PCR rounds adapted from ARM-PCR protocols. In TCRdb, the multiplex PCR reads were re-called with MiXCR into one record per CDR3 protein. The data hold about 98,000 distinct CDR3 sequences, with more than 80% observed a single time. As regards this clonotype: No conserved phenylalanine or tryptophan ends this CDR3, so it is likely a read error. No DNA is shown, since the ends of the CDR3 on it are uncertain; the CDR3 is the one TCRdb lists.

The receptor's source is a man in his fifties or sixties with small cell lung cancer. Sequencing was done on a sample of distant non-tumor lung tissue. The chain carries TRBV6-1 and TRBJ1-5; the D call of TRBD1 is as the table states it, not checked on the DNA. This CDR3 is CACLGDEGGRQPHHV.